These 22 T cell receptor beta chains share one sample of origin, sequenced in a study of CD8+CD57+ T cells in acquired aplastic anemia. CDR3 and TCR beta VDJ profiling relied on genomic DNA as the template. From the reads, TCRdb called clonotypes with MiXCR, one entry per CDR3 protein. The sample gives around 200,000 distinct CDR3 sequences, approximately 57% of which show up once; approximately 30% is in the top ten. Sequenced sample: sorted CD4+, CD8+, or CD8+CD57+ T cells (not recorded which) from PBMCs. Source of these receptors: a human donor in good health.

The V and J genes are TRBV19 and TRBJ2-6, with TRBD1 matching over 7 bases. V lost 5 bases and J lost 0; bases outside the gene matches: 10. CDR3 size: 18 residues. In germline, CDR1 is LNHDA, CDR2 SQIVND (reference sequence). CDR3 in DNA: TGTGCCAGTAGTCCCTGGACAGGCCAAAGCTCTGGGGCCAACGTCCTGACTTTC. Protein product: CASSPWTGQSSGANVLTF.

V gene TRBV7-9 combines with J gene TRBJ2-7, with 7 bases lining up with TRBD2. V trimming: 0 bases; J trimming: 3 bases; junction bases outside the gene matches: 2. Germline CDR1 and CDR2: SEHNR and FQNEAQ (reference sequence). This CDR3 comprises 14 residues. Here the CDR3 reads CASSLAGGIYEQYF. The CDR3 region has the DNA TGTGCCAGCAGCTTAGCGGGGGGGATCTACGAGCAGTACTTC. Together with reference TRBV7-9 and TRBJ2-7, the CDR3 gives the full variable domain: DTGVSQNPRHKITKRGQNVTFRCDPISEHNRLYWYRQTLGQGPEFLTYFQNEAQLEKSRLLSDRFSAERPKGSFSTLEIQRTEQGDSAMYLCASSLAGGIYEQYFGPGTRLTVT.

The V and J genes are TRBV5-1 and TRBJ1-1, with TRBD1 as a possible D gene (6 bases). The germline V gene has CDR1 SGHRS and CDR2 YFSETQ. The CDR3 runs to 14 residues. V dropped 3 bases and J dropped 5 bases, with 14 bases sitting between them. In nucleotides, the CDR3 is TGCGCCAGCAGCTCGGGGGGGGGGCGGACTGAAGCTTTCTTT. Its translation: CASSSGGGRTEAFF.

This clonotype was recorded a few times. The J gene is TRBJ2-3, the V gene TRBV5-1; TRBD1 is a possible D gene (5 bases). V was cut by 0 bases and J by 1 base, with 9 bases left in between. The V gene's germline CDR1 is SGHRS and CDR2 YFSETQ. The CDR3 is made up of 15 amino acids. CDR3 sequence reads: CASSLDTGGTDTQYF. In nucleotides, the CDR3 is TGCGCCAGCAGCTTGGATACAGGAGGCACAGATACGCAGTATTTT.

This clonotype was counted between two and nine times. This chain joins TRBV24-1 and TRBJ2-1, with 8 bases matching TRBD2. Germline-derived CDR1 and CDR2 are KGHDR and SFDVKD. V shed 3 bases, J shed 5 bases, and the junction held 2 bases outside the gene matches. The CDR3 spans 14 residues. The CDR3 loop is CATSDAGLDNEQFF. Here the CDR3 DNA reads TGTGCCACCAGTGATGCGGGACTAGACAATGAGCAGTTCTTC.

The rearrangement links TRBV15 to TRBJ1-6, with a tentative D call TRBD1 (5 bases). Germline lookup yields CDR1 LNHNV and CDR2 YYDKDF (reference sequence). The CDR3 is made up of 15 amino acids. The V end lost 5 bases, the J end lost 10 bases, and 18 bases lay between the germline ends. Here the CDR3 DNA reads TGTGCCACCAGCCCCGAGGAACAGGACCGATCACCCCTCCACTTT. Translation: CATSPEEQDRSPLHF.

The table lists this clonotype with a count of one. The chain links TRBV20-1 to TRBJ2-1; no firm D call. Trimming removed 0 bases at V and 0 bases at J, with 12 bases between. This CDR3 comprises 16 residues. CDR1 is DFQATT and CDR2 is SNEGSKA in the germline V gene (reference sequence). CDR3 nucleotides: TGCAGTGCTAGAGATCCTTGGGCAGGCTCCTACAATGAGCAGTTCTTC. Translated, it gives CSARDPWAGSYNEQFF.

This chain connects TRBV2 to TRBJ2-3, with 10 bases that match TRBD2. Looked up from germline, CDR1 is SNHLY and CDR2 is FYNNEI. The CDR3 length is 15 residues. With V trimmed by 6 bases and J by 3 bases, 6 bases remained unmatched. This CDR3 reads CASSSKTSGTDTQYF. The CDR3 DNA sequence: TGTGCCAGCAGCTCGAAGACTAGCGGGACAGATACGCAGTATTTT. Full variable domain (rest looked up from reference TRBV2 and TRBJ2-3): EPEVTQTPSHQVTQMGQEVILRCVPISNHLYFYWYRQILGQKVEFLVSFYNNEISEKSEIFDDQFSVERPDGSNFTLKIRSTKLEDSAMYFCASSSKTSGTDTQYFGPGTRLTVL.

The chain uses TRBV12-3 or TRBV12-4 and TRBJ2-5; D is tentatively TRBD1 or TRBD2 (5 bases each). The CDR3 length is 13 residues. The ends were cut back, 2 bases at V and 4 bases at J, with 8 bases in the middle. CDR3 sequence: CASSLSGTETQYF. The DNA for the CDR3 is TGTGCCAGCAGTTTATCCGGGACAGAGACCCAGTACTTC.

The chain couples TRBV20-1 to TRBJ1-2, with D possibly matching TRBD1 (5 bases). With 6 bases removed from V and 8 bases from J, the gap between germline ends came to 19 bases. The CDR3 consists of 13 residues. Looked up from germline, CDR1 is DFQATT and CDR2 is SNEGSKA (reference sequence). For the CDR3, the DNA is TGCAGTGCCGAGACGGGGGAGCCTCGCGGCTACACCTTC. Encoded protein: CSAETGEPRGYTF.

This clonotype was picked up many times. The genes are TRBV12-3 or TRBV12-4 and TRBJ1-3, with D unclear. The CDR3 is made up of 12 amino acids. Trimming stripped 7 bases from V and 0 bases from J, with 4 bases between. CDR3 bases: TGTGCCAGCACCAACTCTGGAAACACCATATATTTT. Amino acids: CASTNSGNTIYF.

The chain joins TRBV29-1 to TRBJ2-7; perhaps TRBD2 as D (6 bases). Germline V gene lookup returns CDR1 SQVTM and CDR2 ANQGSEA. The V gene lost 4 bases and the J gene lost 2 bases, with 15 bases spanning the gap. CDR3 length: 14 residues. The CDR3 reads CSVVPSVLPYEQYF. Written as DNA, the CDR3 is TGCAGCGTTGTGCCTAGCGTATTACCCTACGAGCAGTACTTC.

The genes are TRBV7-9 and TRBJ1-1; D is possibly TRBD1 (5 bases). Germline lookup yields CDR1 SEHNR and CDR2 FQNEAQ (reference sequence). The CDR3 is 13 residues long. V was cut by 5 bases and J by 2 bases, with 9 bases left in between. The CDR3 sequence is CASSTRDNTEAFF. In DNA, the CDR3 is TGTGCCAGCAGCACCCGGGACAACACTGAAGCTTTCTTT.

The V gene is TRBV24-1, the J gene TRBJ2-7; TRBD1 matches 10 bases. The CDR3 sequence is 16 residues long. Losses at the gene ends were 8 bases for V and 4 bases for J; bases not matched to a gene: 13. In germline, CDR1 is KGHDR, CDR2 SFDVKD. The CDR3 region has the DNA TGTGCCACCACCTACGGGGGGGGACAGGGGTCGTACGAGCAGTACTTC. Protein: CATTYGGGQGSYEQYF.

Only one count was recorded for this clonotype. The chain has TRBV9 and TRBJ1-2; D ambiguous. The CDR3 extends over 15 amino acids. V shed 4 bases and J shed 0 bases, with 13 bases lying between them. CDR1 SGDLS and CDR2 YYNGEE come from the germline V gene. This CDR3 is CASSHQYSANYGYTF. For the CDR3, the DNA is TGTGCCAGCAGCCATCAGTACTCAGCTAACTATGGCTACACCTTC.

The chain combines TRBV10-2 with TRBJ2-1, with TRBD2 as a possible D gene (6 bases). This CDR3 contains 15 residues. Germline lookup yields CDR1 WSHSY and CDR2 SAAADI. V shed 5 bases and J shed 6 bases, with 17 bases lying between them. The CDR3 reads CASSPGTAKGNEQFF. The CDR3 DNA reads TGCGCCAGCAGTCCCGGGACTGCCAAGGGCAATGAGCAGTTCTTC.

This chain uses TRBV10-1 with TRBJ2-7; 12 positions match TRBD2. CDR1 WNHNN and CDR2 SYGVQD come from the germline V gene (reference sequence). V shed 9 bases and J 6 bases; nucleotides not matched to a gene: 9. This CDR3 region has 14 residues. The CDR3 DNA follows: TGCGCCAGTAGGCGACTAGCGGGGGACCTCGAGCAGTACTTC. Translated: CASRRLAGDLEQYF.

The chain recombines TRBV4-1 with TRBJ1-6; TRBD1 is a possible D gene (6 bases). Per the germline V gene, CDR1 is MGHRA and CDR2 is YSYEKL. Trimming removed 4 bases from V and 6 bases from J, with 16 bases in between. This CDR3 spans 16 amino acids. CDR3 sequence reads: CASSLEEGVSNSPLHF. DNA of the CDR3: TGCGCCAGCAGCCTTGAGGAGGGGGTTAGTAATTCACCCCTCCACTTT.

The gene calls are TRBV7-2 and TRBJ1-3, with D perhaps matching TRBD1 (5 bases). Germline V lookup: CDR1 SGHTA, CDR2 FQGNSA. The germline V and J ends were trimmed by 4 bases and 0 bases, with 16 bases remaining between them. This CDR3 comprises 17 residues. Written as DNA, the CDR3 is TGTGCCAGCAGCTCGGCTAGGGTTAGGGGCTCTGGAAACACCATATATTTT. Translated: CASSSARVRGSGNTIYF.

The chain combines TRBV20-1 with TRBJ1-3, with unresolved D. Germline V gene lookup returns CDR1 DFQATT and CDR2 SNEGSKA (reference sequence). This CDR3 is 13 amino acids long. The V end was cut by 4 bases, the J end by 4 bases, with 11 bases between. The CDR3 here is CSATPGYGNTIYF. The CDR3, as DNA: TGCAGTGCTACTCCGGGGTACGGAAACACCATATATTTT.

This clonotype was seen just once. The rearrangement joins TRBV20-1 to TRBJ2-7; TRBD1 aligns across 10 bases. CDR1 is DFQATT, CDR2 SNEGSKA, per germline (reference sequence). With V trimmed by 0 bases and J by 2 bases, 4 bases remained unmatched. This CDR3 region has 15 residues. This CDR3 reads CSARDRDRGTYEQYF. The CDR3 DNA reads TGCAGTGCTAGAGACCGGGACAGGGGAACCTACGAGCAGTACTTC.

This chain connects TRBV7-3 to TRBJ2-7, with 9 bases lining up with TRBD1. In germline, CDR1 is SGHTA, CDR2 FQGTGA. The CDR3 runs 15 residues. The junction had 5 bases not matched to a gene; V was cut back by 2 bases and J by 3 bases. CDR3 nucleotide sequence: TGTGCCAGCAGCTTATTCCCGGGACAGGGCTACGAGCAGTACTTC. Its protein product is CASSLFPGQGYEQYF.